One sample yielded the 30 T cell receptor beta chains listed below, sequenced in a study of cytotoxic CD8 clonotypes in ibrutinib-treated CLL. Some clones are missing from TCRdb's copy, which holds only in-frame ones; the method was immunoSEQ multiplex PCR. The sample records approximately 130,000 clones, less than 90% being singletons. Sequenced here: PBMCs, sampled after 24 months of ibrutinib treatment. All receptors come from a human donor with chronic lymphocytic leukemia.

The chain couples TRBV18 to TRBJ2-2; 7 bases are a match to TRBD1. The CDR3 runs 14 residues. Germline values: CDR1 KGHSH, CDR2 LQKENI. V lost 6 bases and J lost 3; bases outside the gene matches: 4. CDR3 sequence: CASSRDSYTGELFF. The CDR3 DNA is TGTGCCAGCTCTCGGGACAGCTACACCGGGGAGCTGTTTTTT.

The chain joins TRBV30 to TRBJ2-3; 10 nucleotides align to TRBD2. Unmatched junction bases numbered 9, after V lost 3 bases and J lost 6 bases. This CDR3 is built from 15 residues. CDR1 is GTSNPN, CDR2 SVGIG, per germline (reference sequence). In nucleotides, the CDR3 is TGTGCCTGGAGCCCCCGACTAGCGGGTCGGGATACGCAGTATTTT. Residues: CAWSPRLAGRDTQYF.

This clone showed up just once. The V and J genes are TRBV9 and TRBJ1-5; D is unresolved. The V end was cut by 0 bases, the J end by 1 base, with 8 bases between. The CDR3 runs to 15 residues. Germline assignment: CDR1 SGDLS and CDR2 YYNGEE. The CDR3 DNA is TGTGCCAGCAGCGTAGATCCGGTAAGCAATCAGCCCCAGCATTTT. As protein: CASSVDPVSNQPQHF.

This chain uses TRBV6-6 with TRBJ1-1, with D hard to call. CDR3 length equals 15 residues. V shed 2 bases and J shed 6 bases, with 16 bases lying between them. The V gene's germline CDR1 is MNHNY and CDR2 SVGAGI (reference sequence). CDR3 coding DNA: TGTGCCAGCAGTTACGCAGGCCACTCCACTCCTGAAGCTTTCTTT. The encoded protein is CASSYAGHSTPEAFF.

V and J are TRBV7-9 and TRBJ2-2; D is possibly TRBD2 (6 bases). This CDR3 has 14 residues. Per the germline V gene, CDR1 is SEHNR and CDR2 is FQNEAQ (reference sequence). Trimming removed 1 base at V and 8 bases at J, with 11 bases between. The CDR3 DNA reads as TGTGCCAGCAGCTTAGTGCGGGGCGTGGGGGAGCTGTTTTTT. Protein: CASSLVRGVGELFF.

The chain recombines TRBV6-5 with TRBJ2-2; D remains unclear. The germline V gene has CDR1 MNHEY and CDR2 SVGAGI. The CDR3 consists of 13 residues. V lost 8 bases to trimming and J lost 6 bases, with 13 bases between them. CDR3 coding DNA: TGTGCCAGCGCCGCCCCGGGCCCCGGGGAGCTGTTTTTT. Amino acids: CASAAPGPGELFF.

The chain's CDR3 is CAWAGTGENIQYF. DNA of the CDR3: TGTGCCTGGGCCGGGACAGGGGAAAACATTCAGTACTTC. V and J are TRBV30 and TRBJ2-4; the match to TRBD1 covers 10 bases. The CDR3 runs to 13 residues. Germline trimming cut 5 bases from V and 5 bases from J; bases unmatched to any gene: 3. CDR1 is GTSNPN and CDR2 is SVGIG in the germline V gene (reference sequence).

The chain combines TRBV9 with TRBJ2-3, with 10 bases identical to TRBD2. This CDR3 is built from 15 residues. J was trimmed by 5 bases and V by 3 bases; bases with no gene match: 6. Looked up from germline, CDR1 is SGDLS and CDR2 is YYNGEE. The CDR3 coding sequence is TGTGCCAGCAGCGAAAGCGGGGGGGTTGGAGATACGCAGTATTTT. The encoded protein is CASSESGGVGDTQYF.

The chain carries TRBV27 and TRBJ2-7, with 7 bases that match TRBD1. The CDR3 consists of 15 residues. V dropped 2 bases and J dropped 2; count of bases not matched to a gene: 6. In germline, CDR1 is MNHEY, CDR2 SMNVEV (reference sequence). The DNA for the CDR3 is TGTGCCAGCAGTTTACGGCCAGGGGGTACCTACGAGCAGTACTTC. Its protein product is CASSLRPGGTYEQYF.

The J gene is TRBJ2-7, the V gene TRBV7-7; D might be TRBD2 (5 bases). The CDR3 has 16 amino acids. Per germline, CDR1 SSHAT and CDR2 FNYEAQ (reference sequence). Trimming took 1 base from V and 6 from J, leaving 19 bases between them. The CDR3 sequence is CASSLGPRLAEREQYF. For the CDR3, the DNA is TGTGCCAGCAGCTTAGGTCCCCGGCTAGCAGAGCGCGAGCAGTACTTC.

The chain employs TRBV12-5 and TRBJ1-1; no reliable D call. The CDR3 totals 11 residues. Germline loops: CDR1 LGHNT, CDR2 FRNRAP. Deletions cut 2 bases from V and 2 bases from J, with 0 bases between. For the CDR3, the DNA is TGTGCTAGTGGTTTGAACACTGAAGCTTTCTTT. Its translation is CASGLNTEAFF.

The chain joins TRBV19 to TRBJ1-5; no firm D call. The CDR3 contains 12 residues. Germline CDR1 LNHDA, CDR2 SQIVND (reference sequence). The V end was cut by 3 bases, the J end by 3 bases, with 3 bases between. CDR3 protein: CASSIDNQPQHF. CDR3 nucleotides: TGTGCCAGTAGTATTGACAATCAGCCCCAGCATTTT.

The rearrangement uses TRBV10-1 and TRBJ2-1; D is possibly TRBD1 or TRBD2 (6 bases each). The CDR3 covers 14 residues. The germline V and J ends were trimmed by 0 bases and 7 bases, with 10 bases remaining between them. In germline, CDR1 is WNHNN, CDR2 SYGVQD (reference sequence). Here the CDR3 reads CASSESGGRNEQFF. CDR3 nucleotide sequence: TGCGCCAGCAGTGAGTCGGGGGGCCGTAATGAGCAGTTCTTC.

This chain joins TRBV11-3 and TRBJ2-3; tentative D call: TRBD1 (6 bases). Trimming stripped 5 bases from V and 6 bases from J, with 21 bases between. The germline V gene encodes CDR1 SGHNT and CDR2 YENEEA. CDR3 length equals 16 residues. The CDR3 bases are TGTGCCAGCAGCACCCGACAGACACCAGGGGCCGATACGCAGTATTTT. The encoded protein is CASSTRQTPGADTQYF.

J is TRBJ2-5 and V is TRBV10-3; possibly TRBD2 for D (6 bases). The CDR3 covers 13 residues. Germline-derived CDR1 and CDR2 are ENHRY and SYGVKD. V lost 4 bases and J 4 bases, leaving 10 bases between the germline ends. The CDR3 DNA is TGTGCCATCAGTGGGGTGGGGGGAGAGACCCAGTACTTC. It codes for CAISGVGGETQYF.

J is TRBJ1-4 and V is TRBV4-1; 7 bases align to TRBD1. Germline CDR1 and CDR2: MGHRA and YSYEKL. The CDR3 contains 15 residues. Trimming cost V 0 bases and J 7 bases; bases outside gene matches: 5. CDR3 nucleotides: TGCGCCAGCAGCCAAGAAGGACAGGTCGGTGAAAAACTGTTTTTT. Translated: CASSQEGQVGEKLFF.

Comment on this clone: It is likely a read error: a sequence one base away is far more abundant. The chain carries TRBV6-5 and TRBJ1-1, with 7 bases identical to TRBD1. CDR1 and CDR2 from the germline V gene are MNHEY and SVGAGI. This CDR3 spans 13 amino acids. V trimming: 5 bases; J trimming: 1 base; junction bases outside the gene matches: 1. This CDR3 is CASSRQGNTEAFF. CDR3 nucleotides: TGTGCCAGCAGTCGACAGGGGAACACTGAAGCTTTCTTT.

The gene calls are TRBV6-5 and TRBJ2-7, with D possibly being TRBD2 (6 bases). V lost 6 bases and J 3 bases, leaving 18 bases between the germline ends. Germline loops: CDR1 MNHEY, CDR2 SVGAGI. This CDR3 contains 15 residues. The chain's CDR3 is CASSLLEGAFYEQYF. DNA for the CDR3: TGTGCCAGCAGCCTCTTGGAGGGCGCCTTCTACGAGCAGTACTTC.

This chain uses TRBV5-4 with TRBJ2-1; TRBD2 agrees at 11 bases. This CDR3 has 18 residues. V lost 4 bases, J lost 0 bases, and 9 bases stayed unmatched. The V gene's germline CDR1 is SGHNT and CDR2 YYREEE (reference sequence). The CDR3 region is CASSVRLAGRSSYNEQFF. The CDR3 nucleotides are TGTGCCAGCAGCGTACGACTAGCGGGGAGGAGCTCCTACAATGAGCAGTTCTTC.

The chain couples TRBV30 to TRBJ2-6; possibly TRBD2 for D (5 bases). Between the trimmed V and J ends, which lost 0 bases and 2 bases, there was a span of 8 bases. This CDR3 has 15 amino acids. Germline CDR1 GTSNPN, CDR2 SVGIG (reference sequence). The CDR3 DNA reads TGTGCCTGGAGTGTAGGAGGTACTGGGGCCAACGTCCTGACTTTC. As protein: CAWSVGGTGANVLTF.

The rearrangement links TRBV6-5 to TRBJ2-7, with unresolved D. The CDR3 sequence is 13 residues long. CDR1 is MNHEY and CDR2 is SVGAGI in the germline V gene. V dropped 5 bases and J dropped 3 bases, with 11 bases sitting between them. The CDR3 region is CASSPADRYEQYF. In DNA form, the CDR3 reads TGTGCCAGCAGTCCCGCAGATCGCTACGAGCAGTACTTC.

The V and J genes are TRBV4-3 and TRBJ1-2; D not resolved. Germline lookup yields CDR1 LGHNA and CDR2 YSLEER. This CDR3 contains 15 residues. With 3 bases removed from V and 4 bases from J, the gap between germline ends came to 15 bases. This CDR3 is CASSHSLKTGYGYTF. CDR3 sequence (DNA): TGCGCCAGCAGCCATTCCCTCAAGACGGGCTATGGCTACACCTTC.

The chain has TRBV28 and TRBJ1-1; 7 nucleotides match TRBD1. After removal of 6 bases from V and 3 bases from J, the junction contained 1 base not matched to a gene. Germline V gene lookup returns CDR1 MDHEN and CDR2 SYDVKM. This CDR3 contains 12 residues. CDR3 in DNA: TGTGCCAGCAGCCAGGGGGACACTGAAGCTTTCTTT. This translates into CASSQGDTEAFF.

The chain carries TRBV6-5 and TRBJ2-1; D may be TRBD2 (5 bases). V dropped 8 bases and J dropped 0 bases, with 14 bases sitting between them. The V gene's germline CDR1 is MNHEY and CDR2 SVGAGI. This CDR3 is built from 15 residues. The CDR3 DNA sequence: TGTGCCAGCTGGTACGTGGGGAGCTCCTACAATGAGCAGTTCTTC. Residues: CASWYVGSSYNEQFF.

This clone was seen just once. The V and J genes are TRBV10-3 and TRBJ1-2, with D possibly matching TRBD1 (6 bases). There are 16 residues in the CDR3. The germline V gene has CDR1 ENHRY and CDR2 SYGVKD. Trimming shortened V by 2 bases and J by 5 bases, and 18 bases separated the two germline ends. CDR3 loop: CAISELGAGESYGYTF. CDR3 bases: TGTGCCATCAGTGAGCTGGGTGCAGGGGAGTCGTATGGCTACACCTTC.

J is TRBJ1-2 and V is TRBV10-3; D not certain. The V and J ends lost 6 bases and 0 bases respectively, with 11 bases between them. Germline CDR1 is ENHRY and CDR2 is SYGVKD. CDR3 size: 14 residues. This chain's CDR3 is CAIRDGIPNYGYTF. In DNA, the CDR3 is TGTGCCATCAGGGACGGAATCCCTAACTATGGCTACACCTTC.

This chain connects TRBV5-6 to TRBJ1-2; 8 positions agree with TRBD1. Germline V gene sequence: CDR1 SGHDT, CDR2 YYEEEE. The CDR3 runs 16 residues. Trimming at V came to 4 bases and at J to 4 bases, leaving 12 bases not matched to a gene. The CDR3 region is CASSADGTGVSYGYTF. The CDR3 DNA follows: TGTGCCAGCAGCGCCGACGGGACAGGAGTTAGCTATGGCTACACCTTC.

Written as DNA, the CDR3 is TGTGCCAGCAGACGCATACTAGCGGGGGGCCACGAGCAGTACTTC. Translated, it gives CASRRILAGGHEQYF. This chain links TRBV11-2 with TRBJ2-7; TRBD2 aligns across 12 bases. Germline assignment: CDR1 SGHAT and CDR2 FQNNGV. The CDR3 spans 15 residues. The ends lost 6 bases at V and 5 bases at J; junction bases unmatched: 8.

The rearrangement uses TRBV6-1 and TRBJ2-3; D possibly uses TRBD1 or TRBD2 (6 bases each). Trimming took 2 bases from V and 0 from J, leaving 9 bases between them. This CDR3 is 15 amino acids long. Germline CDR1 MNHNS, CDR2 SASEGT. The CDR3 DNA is TGTGCCAGCAGTGAATGGAGGGGGAGCACAGATACGCAGTATTTT. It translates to CASSEWRGSTDTQYF.

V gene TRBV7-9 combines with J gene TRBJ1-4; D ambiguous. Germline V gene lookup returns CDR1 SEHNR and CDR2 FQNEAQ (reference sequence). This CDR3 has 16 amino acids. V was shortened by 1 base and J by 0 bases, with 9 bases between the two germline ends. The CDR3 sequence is CASSLVGGTTNEKLFF. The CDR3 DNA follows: TGTGCCAGCAGCTTAGTGGGAGGAACAACTAATGAAAAACTGTTTTTT. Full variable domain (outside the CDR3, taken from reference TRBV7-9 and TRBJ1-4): DTGVSQNPRHKITKRGQNVTFRCDPISEHNRLYWYRQTLGQGPEFLTYFQNEAQLEKSRLLSDRFSAERPKGSFSTLEIQRTEQGDSAMYLCASSLVGGTTNEKLFFGSGTQLSVL.